This T cell receptor beta chain was recovered during a study of T-cell memory formation after mild COVID-19. In the study overall: Most TCR clusters belonged to a single donor.

5'RACE with constant-segment primers yielded barcoded, UMI-tagged TCR alpha and TCR beta cDNA libraries. TCRdb re-derived calls from the 5' RACE reads in MiXCR, one entry per CDR3 protein. This sample has about 210,000 distinct CDR3 sequences, with roughly 10% found just once. Only a few counts were recorded for this clonotype. Its antigen is not identified. Study-level points and caveats: The finding that pre-infection memory included some responding clones suggested that cross-reactive memory joined. Day 15 to 85 contracting clones showed balanced CD4/CD8; later expanders leaned CD4+.

The origin of this receptor is a man aged 18 to 29 who had mild COVID-19 (a few samples of this study predate the infection). Cell type and time point are not known. Sequenced input: PBMCs or a T cell subset sorted from them (not recorded which).

CDR3 loop: CASSSLPPATEAFF. CDR3 DNA sequence: TGCGCCAGCAGCTCCCTCCCCCCCGCCACTGAAGCTTTCTTT. The chain combines TRBV5-1 with TRBJ1-1, with D unclear. V lost 3 bases to trimming and J lost 4 bases, with 13 bases between them. The CDR3 length is 14 residues. Germline CDR1 and CDR2: SGHRS and YFSETQ.